Below, one T cell receptor (beta chain) is given with its context. One junction end disagrees with the germline gene, perhaps due to a read error. This entry comes from a study of blood T cell repertoires in COVID-19. Background on the study: COVID-19 samples from acute and convalescent phases originated in the United States, Italy and Spain. From T cells, B-cell-depleted T cells, or PBMCs came the material, which was cDNA or gDNA.

In the original processing: Estimation of nucleated cell counts relied on the amplification of reference gene primers. Generated by immunoSEQ multiplex PCR, the TCRdb table keeps only in-frame clones and is missing some. The DNA gave D and trimming, while V, J and clone size come from that table. The table includes about 370,000 clones, around 90% detected once. Sequencing was performed on peripheral blood. This TCR came from a man between 18 and 29 years old with active or convalescent COVID-19.

The CDR3 sequence is CASSLTPDRVVSGANVLTF. The DNA for the CDR3 is TGTGCCAGCAGCTTGACCCCCGACAGGGTAGTCTCTGGGGCCAACGTGCTGACTTTC. The chain joins TRBV11-2 to TRBJ2-6, with 7 bases fitting TRBD1. In germline, CDR1 is SGHAT, CDR2 FQNNGV. CDR3 size: 19 residues.